This is a list of T cell receptor beta chains from one sample in a study of CD8+ T cells in alopecia areata. The data were produced by immunoSEQ multiplex PCR, yet TCRdb's version contains in-frame clones alone and is incomplete. This table has about 150,000 clones, around half appearing once. Sequencing was performed on CD8+ T cells sorted from blood, taken at week 4, from a patient treated with tofacitinib. These receptors were collected from a human donor with alopecia areata. CDR3s include the opening cysteine and the closing phenylalanine or tryptophan. The order of the fields is V gene, clone size, J gene, D gene, CDR3 DNA, CDR3 protein. D genes are given only for firm matches. The listing skips clone size in some rows; elsewhere it reads once, few, many or a size class.

V gene: TRBV10-3
clone size: few
J gene: TRBJ2-1
D gene: .
CDR3 DNA: TGTGCCATCAGCGCTCAGGAGGACTACAATGAGCAGTTCTTC
CDR3 protein: CAISAQEDYNEQFF

V gene: TRBV27
clone size: once
J gene: TRBJ2-7
D gene: TRBD1
CDR3 DNA: TGTGCCAGCAGATCGAACGACAGGGCGAACTACGAGCAGTACTTC
CDR3 protein: CASRSNDRANYEQYF

V gene: TRBV5-6
clone size: .
J gene: TRBJ2-1
D gene: TRBD1
CDR3 DNA: TGTGCCAGCAGCTTGGTTCGGACAGGGAGCAATGAGCAGTTCTTC
CDR3 protein: CASSLVRTGSNEQFF

V gene: TRBV7-9
clone size: .
J gene: TRBJ1-4
D gene: TRBD1
CDR3 DNA: TGTGCCAGCAGCACGTACAGGGGAGGTGAAAAACTGTTTTTT
CDR3 protein: CASSTYRGGEKLFF

V gene: TRBV13
clone size: .
J gene: TRBJ1-2
D gene: .
CDR3 DNA: TGTGCCAGCAGCTTAGCTCCGGGATCGGGCTACACCTTC
CDR3 protein: CASSLAPGSGYTF

V gene: TRBV5-6
clone size: .
J gene: TRBJ1-5
D gene: .
CDR3 DNA: TGTGCCAGCAGCCTGGGGGGGTACCGGCAGCCCCAGCATTTT
CDR3 protein: CASSLGGYRQPQHF

V gene: TRBV27
clone size: .
J gene: TRBJ2-5
D gene: .
CDR3 DNA: TGTGCCAGCTCTGGAGTGGGATCAGAGACCCAGTACTTC
CDR3 protein: CASSGVGSETQYF

V gene: TRBV10-1
clone size: .
J gene: TRBJ1-1
D gene: .
CDR3 DNA: TGCGCCAGCAGCGAACAGGTGAACACTGAAGCTTTCTTT
CDR3 protein: CASSEQVNTEAFF

V gene: TRBV27
clone size: few
J gene: TRBJ2-1
D gene: TRBD2
CDR3 DNA: TGTGCCAGCAGTTTGGGGCTAGCGGGCATAAATGAGCAGTTCTTC
CDR3 protein: CASSLGLAGINEQFF

V gene: TRBV5-1
clone size: .
J gene: TRBJ1-1
D gene: .
CDR3 DNA: TGCGCCAGCAGCTTCAAGTCAGGGTCCATGAACACTGAAGCTTTCTTT
CDR3 protein: CASSFKSGSMNTEAFF

V gene: TRBV13
clone size: few
J gene: TRBJ1-2
D gene: TRBD1
CDR3 DNA: TGTGCCAGCAGCGCCCCGACAGGGAGAGGCTACACCTTC
CDR3 protein: CASSAPTGRGYTF

V gene: TRBV2
clone size: .
J gene: TRBJ2-5
D gene: .
CDR3 DNA: TGTGCCAGCAGTGGGCTCTGGGACGCCCAAGAGACCCAGTACTTC
CDR3 protein: CASSGLWDAQETQYF

V gene: TRBV5-1
clone size: .
J gene: TRBJ2-7
D gene: .
CDR3 DNA: TGCGCCAGCAGCTTGGGTCACGACTCCTACGAGCAGTACTTC
CDR3 protein: CASSLGHDSYEQYF

V gene: TRBV13
clone size: .
J gene: TRBJ2-7
D gene: .
CDR3 DNA: TGTGCCAGCAGCTTACCCGGAAACTCCTACGAGCAGTACTTC
CDR3 protein: CASSLPGNSYEQYF

V gene: TRBV30
clone size: .
J gene: TRBJ2-2
D gene: .
CDR3 DNA: TGTGCCTGGAGTGTTGGAGGGACCGGGGAGCTGTTTTTT
CDR3 protein: CAWSVGGTGELFF

V gene: TRBV19
clone size: many
J gene: TRBJ2-3
D gene: TRBD1
CDR3 DNA: TGTGCCAGTAGTGGAGGACAGGGGGCCACAGATACGCAGTATTTT
CDR3 protein: CASSGGQGATDTQYF

V gene: TRBV27
clone size: .
J gene: TRBJ2-1
D gene: .
CDR3 DNA: TGTGCCAGCACCGAGCAGGGATCCTACAATGAGCAGTTCTTC
CDR3 protein: CASTEQGSYNEQFF

V gene: TRBV6-1
clone size: .
J gene: TRBJ2-3
D gene: TRBD1
CDR3 DNA: TGTGCCAGCAGTGGGTCCGGACAGGCTTCCACAGATACGCAGTATTTT
CDR3 protein: CASSGSGQASTDTQYF

V gene: TRBV7-9
clone size: .
J gene: TRBJ1-2
D gene: .
CDR3 DNA: TGTGCCAGCAGCTTAGGACAGGTTCCTAACTATGGCTACACCTTC
CDR3 protein: CASSLGQVPNYGYTF

V gene: TRBV23-1
clone size: .
J gene: TRBJ1-1
D gene: .
CDR3 DNA: TGCGCCAGCATATGGGGGCGGATCACTGAAGCTTTCTTT
CDR3 protein: CASIWGRITEAFF